This TCR beta chain was documented in a study of blood T cell repertoires in COVID-19. Study processing details: Amplified reference gene primers provided the basis for estimating nucleated cell counts. Sequenced by immunoSEQ multiplex PCR; TCRdb stores in-frame clones only, minus some. The D gene and trimming were derived from the DNA, and the V and J assignments and clone size from that table. The table shows 300,000 or so clones, with 91% occurring only once. The germline V gene has CDR1 ENHRY and CDR2 SYGVKD. V was pared by 2 bases and J by 9 bases, with 11 bases between. The CDR3 runs 14 residues.

The sequence was collected from a woman aged 30 to 39 with COVID-19, enrolled during active disease. The J gene is TRBJ2-6, the V gene TRBV10-3, with D possibly matching TRBD2 (5 bases). Sequencing was performed on peripheral blood. The CDR3 sequence: CAISETSEGNVLTF. The CDR3 DNA reads as TGTGCCATCAGTGAGACATCTGAGGGCAACGTCCTGACTTTC.